The TCR beta chain described here comes from a study of T-cell memory formation after mild COVID-19. Whole-study findings and limits: Pre-infection memory carried some responding clones, suggesting that cross-reactive memory joined. Those CD4+ clones that contracted were mainly in CM and EM (CD8+ ones in EMRA).

On this clonotype: Antigen: not known.

The CDR3 length is 12 residues. The germline CDR1 and CDR2 sequences are SNHLY and FYNNEI. The V and J ends lost 10 bases and 0 bases respectively, with 10 bases between them. TCRdb reprocessed the 5' RACE reads via MiXCR and lists one record per CDR3 protein. The profile shows over 500,000 distinct CDR3 sequences, roughly 17% of them singletons. The chain couples TRBV2 to TRBJ2-7, with D unclear. The sequence came from an adult woman who had mild COVID-19 (a few samples of this study predate the infection). Cell type and time point are not known. The sample comprised PBMCs or a T cell subset sorted from them (not recorded which). This chain's CDR3 is CATSVSSYEQYF. The CDR3 DNA is TGTGCCACCAGCGTCTCCTCCTACGAGCAGTACTTC.